A selection of T cell receptor beta chains follows, all from one sample in a study of blood T cell repertoires in COVID-19. Generated by immunoSEQ multiplex PCR, the TCRdb table keeps only in-frame clones and is missing some. This table holds 120,000 or so clones, more than 75% found once. Sequenced sample: peripheral blood. The receptors come from a man in his fifties or sixties with COVID-19, enrolled during active disease. CDR3s include the opening cysteine and the closing phenylalanine or tryptophan. The order of the fields is V gene, clone size, CDR3 length, D gene, J gene, CDR3 protein, CDR3 DNA. The D gene is left open where the match is weak. Size is omitted from some rows. Given values are once, few, many or a class for expanded clones.

TRBV28	-	15	-	TRBJ1-4	CASSSQGLTNEKLFF	TGTGCCAGCAGTTCCCAGGGGTTGACTAATGAAAAACTGTTTTTT
TRBV7-9	-	16	TRBD2	TRBJ2-2	CASSPGLAGPPGELFF	TGTGCCAGCAGCCCCGGACTAGCGGGGCCTCCCGGGGAGCTGTTTTTT
TRBV28	-	15	-	TRBJ2-7	CASSLQRLLSYEQYF	TGTGCCAGCAGTTTACAGCGGCTACTCTCCTACGAGCAGTACTTC
TRBV2	once	14	TRBD2	TRBJ2-1	CASSPTSGRDEQFF	TGTGCCAGCAGTCCAACTAGCGGGAGAGATGAGCAGTTCTTC
TRBV19	-	14	-	TRBJ1-3	CASNPRFSGNTIYF	TGTGCCAGTAACCCCCGGTTCTCTGGAAACACCATATATTTT
TRBV19	-	15	TRBD1	TRBJ2-5	CASSPRDRGQETQYF	TGTGCCAGTAGTCCCCGGGACAGGGGGCAAGAGACCCAGTACTTC
TRBV3-1/TRBV3-2	-	14	TRBD1	TRBJ2-3	CASSEWTGKDTQYF	TGTGCCAGCAGCGAGTGGACAGGGAAGGATACGCAGTATTTT
TRBV12-3/TRBV12-4	-	13	-	TRBJ2-5	CASSLGDQETQYF	TGTGCCAGCAGCCTAGGGGACCAAGAGACCCAGTACTTC
TRBV6-4	few	18	TRBD1	TRBJ2-7	CASSDLGQGVPPLYEQYF	TGTGCCAGCAGTGACCTAGGACAGGGGGTCCCTCCCCTTTACGAGCAGTACTTC
TRBV2	-	13	TRBD1	TRBJ1-4	CASSGDRAEKLFF	TGTGCCAGCAGTGGGGACAGGGCTGAAAAACTGTTTTTT
TRBV6-6	-	15	-	TRBJ1-1	CASSFSGGISTEAFF	TGTGCCAGCAGTTTCTCAGGCGGTATTAGCACTGAAGCTTTCTTT
TRBV19	-	12	-	TRBJ1-5	CASSRRLGHQHF	TGTGCCAGTAGCCGGAGACTTGGACACCAGCATTTT
TRBV27	-	15	-	TRBJ1-3	CASRPTGSSGNTIYF	TGTGCCAGCCGTCCTACAGGGAGCTCTGGAAACACCATATATTTT
TRBV6-5	-	14	TRBD2	TRBJ2-5	CASSYQRESETQYF	TGTGCCAGCAGTTACCAGCGGGAGTCGGAGACCCAGTACTTC
TRBV10-3	-	12	TRBD1	TRBJ1-2	CAFAQGAIGYTF	TGTGCCTTCGCCCAGGGGGCAATAGGCTACACCTTC
TRBV4-3	-	17	-	TRBJ1-2	CASSQVPLRLTNYGYTF	TGCGCCAGCAGCCAAGTGCCTCTCCGACTAACGAACTATGGCTACACCTTC
TRBV4-2	-	13	-	TRBJ2-7	CASSQDPGGEQYF	TGTGCCAGCAGCCAAGATCCAGGTGGCGAGCAGTACTTC
TRBV5-1	-	15	TRBD1	TRBJ2-5	CASSLARDRGETQYF	TGCGCCAGCAGCTTGGCCCGGGACAGAGGAGAGACCCAGTACTTC
TRBV19	-	14	-	TRBJ1-4	CASSKATPGGLLFF	TGTGCCAGTAGTAAAGCGACTCCTGGTGGTCTACTGTTTTTT
TRBV6-4	-	13	-	TRBJ2-7	CASSRQTSYEQYF	TGTGCCAGCAGTAGGCAGACATCCTACGAGCAGTACTTC
TRBV15	-	13	TRBD1	TRBJ1-4	CAIDRDYNEKLFF	TGTGCCATCGACAGGGATTATAATGAAAAACTGTTTTTT
TRBV18	-	15	TRBD1	TRBJ1-1	CASSPSTGAGTEAFF	TGTGCCAGCTCACCTTCGACAGGGGCGGGCACTGAAGCTTTCTTT
TRBV6-1	-	16	-	TRBJ1-5	CASSEGVTDPNQPQHF	TGTGCCAGCAGTGAAGGGGTAACAGACCCCAATCAGCCCCAGCATTTT
TRBV4-3	-	16	TRBD1	TRBJ1-1	CASSQDSTGGRTEAFF	TGCGCCAGCAGCCAAGATAGCACAGGGGGCAGGACTGAAGCTTTCTTT
TRBV3-1/TRBV3-2	once	13	-	TRBJ1-4	CASSQGGLEKLFF	TGTGCCAGCAGCCAAGGGGGCTTAGAAAAACTGTTTTTT
TRBV6-1	-	14	-	TRBJ1-1	CASSEGQGNTEAFF	TGTGCCAGCAGTGAAGGTCAGGGGAACACTGAAGCTTTCTTT
TRBV6-5	-	13	TRBD1	TRBJ1-2	CASRRGQGNGYTF	TGTGCCAGCAGAAGGGGACAGGGGAATGGCTACACCTTC
TRBV2	-	12	-	TRBJ1-2	CASSLQTYGYTF	TGTGCCAGCAGTTTACAGACCTATGGCTACACCTTC
TRBV2	-	16	-	TRBJ2-7	CASIRERDRRSYEQYF	TGTGCCAGCATCCGAGAGCGGGACAGGCGCTCCTACGAGCAGTACTTC
TRBV5-6	-	15	-	TRBJ1-1	CASSYPAGADTEAFF	TGTGCCAGCAGCTATCCGGCGGGGGCTGACACTGAAGCTTTCTTT
TRBV19	-	15	TRBD1	TRBJ2-7	CASSIGGQGTYEQYF	TGTGCCAGTAGTATAGGGGGACAGGGTACCTACGAGCAGTACTTC
TRBV19	once	16	-	TRBJ1-1	CASSIQGTRENTEAFF	TGTGCCAGTAGTATTCAGGGGACGAGAGAAAACACTGAAGCCTTCTTT
TRBV6-1	-	15	TRBD1	TRBJ2-7	CASSETGASSYEQYF	TGTGCCAGCAGTGAGACAGGGGCTAGCTCCTACGAGCAGTACTTC
TRBV10-1	-	14	-	TRBJ2-1	CASSFTSVVDEQFF	TGCGCCAGCAGTTTTACTAGTGTTGTGGATGAGCAGTTCTTC
TRBV29-1	few	15	-	TRBJ1-1	CSVEAQGKENTEAFF	TGCAGCGTTGAAGCTCAGGGCAAAGAGAACACTGAAGCTTTCTTT
TRBV30	-	14	-	TRBJ1-6	CAWSGGRGNSPLHF	TGTGCCTGGAGTGGTGGCAGGGGCAATTCACCCCTCCACTTT
TRBV9	-	14	-	TRBJ2-7	CASSVAAGENEQYF	TGTGCCAGCAGCGTCGCAGCAGGGGAGAACGAGCAGTACTTC
TRBV10-3	-	14	TRBD2	TRBJ2-1	CAILTSGAHNEQFF	TGTGCCATCCTTACTAGCGGGGCCCACAATGAGCAGTTCTTC
TRBV19	-	14	-	TRBJ2-5	CASRPLGSQETQYF	TGTGCCAGTAGACCTCTGGGGAGCCAAGAGACCCAGTACTTC
TRBV5-1	-	15	TRBD1	TRBJ1-3	CASSLYQGVENTIYF	TGCGCCAGCAGCTTGTATCAGGGGGTAGAAAACACCATATATTTT